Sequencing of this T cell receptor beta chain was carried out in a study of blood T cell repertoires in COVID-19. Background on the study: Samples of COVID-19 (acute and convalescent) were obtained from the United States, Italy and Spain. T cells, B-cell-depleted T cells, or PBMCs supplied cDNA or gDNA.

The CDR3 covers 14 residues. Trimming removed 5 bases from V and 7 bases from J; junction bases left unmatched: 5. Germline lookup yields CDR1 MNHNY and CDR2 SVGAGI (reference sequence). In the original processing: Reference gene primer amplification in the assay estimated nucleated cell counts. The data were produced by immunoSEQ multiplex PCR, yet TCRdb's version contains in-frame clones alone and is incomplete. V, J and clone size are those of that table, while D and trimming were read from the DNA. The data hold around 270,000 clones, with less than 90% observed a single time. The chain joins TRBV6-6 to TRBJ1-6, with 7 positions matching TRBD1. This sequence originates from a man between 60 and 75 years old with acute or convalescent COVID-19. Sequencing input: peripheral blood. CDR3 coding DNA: TGTGCCAGCAGTGGGGGACAGATCAATTCACCCCTCCACTTT. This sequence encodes CASSGGQINSPLHF.